This T cell receptor (beta chain) was identified in a study of T cell responses to AZD1222 COVID-19 vaccine. The method was immunoSEQ multiplex PCR; TCRdb's version includes in-frame clones alone and lacks a portion of them. The repertoire has tens of thousands of clones, approximately 85% of them found once; the top ten carry roughly 19%. The CDR3 has 17 amino acids. V was clipped by 0 bases and J by 10 bases; unmatched bases: 15. The germline V gene encodes CDR1 SGHNT and CDR2 YENEEA. Source: peripheral blood, taken on day 0 of MenACWY control vaccination. This rearrangement joins TRBV11-3 to TRBJ2-1; 7 bases agree with TRBD2. The source is an adult in good health. This CDR3 reads CASSLDPGGRTLGEQFF. The CDR3 DNA follows: TGTGCCAGCAGCTTAGATCCGGGCGGGAGAACTTTGGGGGAGCAGTTCTTC.